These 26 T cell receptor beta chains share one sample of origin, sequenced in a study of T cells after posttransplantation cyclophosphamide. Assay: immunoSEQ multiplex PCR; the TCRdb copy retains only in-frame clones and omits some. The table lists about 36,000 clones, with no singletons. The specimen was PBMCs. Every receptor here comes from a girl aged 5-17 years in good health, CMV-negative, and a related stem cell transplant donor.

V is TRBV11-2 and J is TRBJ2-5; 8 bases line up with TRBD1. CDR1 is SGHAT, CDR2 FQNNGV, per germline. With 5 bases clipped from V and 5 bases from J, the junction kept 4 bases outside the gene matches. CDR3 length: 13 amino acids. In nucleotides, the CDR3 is TGTGCCAGCAGCACCAGGGGGCGGGAGACCCAGTACTTC. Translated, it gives CASSTRGRETQYF.

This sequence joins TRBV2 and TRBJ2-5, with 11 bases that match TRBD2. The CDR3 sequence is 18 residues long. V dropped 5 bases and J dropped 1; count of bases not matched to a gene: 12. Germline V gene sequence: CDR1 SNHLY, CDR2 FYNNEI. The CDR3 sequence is CASSKGQLAGVSQETQYF. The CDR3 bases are TGTGCCAGCAGTAAAGGGCAACTAGCGGGGGTCTCCCAAGAGACCCAGTACTTC.

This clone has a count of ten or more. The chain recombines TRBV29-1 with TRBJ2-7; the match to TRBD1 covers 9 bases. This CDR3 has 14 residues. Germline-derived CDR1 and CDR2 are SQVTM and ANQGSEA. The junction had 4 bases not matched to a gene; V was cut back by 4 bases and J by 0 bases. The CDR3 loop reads CSVAGQGSSYEQYF. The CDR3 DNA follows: TGCAGCGTTGCGGGACAGGGCAGCTCCTACGAGCAGTACTTC.

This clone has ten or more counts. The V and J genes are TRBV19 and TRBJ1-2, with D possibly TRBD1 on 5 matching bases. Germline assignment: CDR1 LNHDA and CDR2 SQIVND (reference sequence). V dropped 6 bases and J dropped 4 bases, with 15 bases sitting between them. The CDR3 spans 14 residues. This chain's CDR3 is CASRTGGLSYGYTF. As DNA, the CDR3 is TGTGCCAGTAGAACAGGAGGGCTCAGCTATGGCTACACCTTC.

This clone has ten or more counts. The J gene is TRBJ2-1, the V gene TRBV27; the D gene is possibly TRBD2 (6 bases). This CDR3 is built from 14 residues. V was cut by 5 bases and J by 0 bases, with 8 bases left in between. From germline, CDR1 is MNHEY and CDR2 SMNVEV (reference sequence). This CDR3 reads CASSERVSYNEQFF. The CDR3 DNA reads TGTGCCAGCAGTGAGCGGGTCTCCTACAATGAGCAGTTCTTC.

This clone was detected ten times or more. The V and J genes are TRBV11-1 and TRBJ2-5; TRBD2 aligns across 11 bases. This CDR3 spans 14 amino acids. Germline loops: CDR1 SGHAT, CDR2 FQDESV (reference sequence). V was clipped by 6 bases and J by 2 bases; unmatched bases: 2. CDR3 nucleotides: TGTGCCAGCAGTTGGACTAGCGGGCAAGAGACCCAGTACTTC. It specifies CASSWTSGQETQYF.

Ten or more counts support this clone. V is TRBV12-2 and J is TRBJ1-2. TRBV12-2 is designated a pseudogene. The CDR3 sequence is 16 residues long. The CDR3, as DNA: TGTGCAAGTCGCTTACAAGTCCAGCGTATCAACTATGGCTACACCTTC. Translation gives CASRLQVQRINYGYTF.

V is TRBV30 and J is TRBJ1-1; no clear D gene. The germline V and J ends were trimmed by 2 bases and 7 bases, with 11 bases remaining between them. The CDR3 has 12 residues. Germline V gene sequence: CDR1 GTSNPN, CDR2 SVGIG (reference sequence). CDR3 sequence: CAWSLTGVEAFF. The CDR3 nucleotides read TGTGCCTGGAGTCTAACTGGAGTTGAAGCTTTCTTT. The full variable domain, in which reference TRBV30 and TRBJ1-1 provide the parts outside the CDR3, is SQTIHQWPATLVQPVGSPLSLECTVEGTSNPNLYWYRQAAGRGLQLLFYSVGIGQISSEVPQNLSASRPQDRQFILSSKKLLLSDSGFYLCAWSLTGVEAFFGQGTRLTVV.

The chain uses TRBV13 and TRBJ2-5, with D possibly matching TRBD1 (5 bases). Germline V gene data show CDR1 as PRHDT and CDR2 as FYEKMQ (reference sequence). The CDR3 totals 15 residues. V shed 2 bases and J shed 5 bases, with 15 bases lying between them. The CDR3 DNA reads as TGTGCCAGCAGCTTACGCAGGGCGAATTACGAGACCCAGTACTTC. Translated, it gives CASSLRRANYETQYF.

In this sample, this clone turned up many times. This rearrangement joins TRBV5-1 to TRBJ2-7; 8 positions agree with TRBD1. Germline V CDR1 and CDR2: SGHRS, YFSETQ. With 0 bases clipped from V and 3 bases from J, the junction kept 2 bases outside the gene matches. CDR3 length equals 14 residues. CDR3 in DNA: TGCGCCAGCAGCTTGGTGGGACAGGACTACGAGCAGTACTTC. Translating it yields CASSLVGQDYEQYF. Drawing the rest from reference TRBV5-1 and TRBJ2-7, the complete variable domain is KAGVTQTPRYLIKTRGQQVTLSCSPISGHRSVSWYQQTPGQGLQFLFEYFSETQRNKGNFPGRFSGRQFSNSRSEMNVSTLELGDSALYLCASSLVGQDYEQYFGPGTRLTVT.

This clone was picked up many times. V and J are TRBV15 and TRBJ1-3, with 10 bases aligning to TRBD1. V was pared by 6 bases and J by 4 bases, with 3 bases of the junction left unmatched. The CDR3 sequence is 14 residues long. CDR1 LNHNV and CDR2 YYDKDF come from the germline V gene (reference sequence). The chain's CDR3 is CATRRTGGGNTIYF. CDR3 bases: TGTGCCACCAGAAGGACAGGGGGAGGAAACACCATATATTTT. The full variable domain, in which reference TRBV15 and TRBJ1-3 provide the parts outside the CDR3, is DAMVIQNPRYQVTQFGKPVTLSCSQTLNHNVMYWYQQKSSQAPKLLFHYYDKDFNNEADTPDNFQSRRPNTSFCFLDIRSPGLGDTAMYLCATRRTGGGNTIYFGEGSWLTVV.

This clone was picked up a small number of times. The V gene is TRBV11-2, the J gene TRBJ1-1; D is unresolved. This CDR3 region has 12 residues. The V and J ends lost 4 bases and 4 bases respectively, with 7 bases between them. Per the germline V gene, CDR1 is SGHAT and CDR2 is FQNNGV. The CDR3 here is CASSSAGTEAFF. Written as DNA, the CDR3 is TGTGCCAGCAGCTCCGCGGGCACTGAAGCTTTCTTT.

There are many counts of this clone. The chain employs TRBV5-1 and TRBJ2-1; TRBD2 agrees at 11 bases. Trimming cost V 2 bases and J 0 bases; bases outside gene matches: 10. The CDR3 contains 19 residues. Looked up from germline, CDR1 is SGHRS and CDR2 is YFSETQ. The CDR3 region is CASSFAPASGGRSYNEQFF. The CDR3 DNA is TGCGCCAGCAGCTTTGCCCCCGCTAGCGGGGGGCGCTCCTACAATGAGCAGTTCTTC.

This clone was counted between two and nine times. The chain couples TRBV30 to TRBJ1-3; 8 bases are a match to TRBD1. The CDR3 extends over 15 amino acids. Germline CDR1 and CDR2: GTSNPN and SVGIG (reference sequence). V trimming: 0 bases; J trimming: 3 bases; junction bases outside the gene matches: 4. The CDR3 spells CAWSVGQGGGNTIYF. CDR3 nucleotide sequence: TGTGCCTGGAGTGTAGGACAGGGAGGTGGAAACACCATATATTTT.

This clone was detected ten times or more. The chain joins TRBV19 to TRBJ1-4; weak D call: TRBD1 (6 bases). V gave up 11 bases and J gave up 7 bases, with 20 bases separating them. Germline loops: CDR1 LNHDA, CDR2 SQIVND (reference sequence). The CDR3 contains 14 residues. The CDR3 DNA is TGTGCCCTTATTGGTGGGGGCGAGGGTGAAAAACTGTTTTTT. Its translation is CALIGGGEGEKLFF. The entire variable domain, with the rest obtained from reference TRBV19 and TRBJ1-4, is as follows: DGGITQSPKYLFRKEGQNVTLSCEQNLNHDAMYWYRQDPGQGLRLIYYSQIVNDFQKGDIAEGYSVSREKKESFPLTVTSAQKNPTAFYLCALIGGGEGEKLFFGSGTQLSVL.

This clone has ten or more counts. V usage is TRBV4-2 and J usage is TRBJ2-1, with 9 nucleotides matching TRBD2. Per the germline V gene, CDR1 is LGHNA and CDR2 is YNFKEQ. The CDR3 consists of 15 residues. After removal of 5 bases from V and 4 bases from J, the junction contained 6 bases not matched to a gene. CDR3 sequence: CASSSREGPYNEQFF. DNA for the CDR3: TGTGCCAGCAGCTCGCGGGAGGGGCCATACAATGAGCAGTTCTTC.

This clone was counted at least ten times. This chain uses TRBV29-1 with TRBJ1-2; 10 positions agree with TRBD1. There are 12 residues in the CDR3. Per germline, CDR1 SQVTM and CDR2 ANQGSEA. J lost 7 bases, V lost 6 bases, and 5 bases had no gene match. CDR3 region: CSVTGQGPGYTF. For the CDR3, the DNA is TGCAGCGTCACGGGACAGGGGCCTGGCTACACCTTC.

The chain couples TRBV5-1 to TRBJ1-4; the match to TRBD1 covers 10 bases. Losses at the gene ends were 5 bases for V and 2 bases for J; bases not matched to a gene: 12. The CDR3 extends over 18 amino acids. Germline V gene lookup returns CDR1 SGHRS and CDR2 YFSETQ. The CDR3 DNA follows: TGCGCCAGCAGTAGGGGGACAGGGGCTGGGGCGACTAATGAAAAACTGTTTTTT. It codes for CASSRGTGAGATNEKLFF.

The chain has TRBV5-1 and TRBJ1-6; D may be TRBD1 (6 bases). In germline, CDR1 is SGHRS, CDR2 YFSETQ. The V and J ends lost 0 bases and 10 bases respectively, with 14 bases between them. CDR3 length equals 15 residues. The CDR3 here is CASSLAGRGESPLHF. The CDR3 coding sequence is TGCGCCAGCAGCTTGGCCGGCAGGGGAGAGTCACCCCTCCACTTT.

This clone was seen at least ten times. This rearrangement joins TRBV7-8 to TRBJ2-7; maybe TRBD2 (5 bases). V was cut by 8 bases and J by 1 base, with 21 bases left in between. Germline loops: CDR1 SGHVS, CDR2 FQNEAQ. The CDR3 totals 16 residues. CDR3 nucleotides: TGTGCCAGCGCCGGGGAAGTCGTAGGCGGGTCCTACGAGCAGTACTTC. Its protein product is CASAGEVVGGSYEQYF.

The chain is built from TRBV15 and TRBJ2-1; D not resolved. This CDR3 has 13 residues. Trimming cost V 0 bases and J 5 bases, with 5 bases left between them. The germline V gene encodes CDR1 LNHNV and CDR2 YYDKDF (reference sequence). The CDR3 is CATSRDRNNEQFF. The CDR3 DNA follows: TGTGCCACCAGCAGAGACAGGAACAATGAGCAGTTCTTC.

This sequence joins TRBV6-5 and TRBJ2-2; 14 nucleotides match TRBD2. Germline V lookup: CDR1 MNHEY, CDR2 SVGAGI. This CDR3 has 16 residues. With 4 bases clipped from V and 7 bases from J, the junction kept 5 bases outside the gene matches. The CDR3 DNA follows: TGTGCCAGCAGTTCTGGACTAGCGGGAGGAAACGGGGAGCTGTTTTTT. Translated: CASSSGLAGGNGELFF.

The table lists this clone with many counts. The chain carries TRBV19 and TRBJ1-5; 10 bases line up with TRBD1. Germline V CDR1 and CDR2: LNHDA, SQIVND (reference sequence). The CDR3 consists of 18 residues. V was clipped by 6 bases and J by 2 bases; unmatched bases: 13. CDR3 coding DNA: TGTGCCAGTAGACGAACGGGACAGGGGTTAATGGGCAATCAGCCCCAGCATTTT. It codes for CASRRTGQGLMGNQPQHF.

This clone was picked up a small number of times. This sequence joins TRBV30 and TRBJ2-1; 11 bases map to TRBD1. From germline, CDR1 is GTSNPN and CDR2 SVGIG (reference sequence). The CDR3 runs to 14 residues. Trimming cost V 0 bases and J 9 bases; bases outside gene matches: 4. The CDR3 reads CAWSVRTGGGEQFF. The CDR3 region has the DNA TGTGCCTGGAGTGTACGGACAGGGGGCGGTGAGCAGTTCTTC.

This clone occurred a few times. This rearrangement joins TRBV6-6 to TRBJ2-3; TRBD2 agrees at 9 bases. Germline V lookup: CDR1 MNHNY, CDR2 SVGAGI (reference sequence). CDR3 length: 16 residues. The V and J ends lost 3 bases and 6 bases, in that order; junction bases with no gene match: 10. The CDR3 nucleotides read TGTGCCAGCAGTTATCGGGCGGGAGGGCCTATCGATACGCAGTATTTT. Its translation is CASSYRAGGPIDTQYF.

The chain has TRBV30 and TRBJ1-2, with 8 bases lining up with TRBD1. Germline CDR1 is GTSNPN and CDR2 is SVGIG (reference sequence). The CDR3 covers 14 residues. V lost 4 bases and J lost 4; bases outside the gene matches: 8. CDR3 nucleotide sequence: TGTGCCTGGATTACAGGGGGTTTGGTCTATGGCTACACCTTC. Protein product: CAWITGGLVYGYTF.